Following are 8 T cell receptor beta chains from one sample sequenced in a study of control samples from healthy donors and cancer patients. TCRdb's table, derived via immunoSEQ multiplex PCR, lists solely in-frame clones and lacks some. The repertoire holds 150,000 to 200,000 clones, with approximately 94% as singletons. Sample: blood. These receptors were obtained from a woman under 30 in good health.

The chain links TRBV6-2 or TRBV6-3 to TRBJ2-5, with D unresolved. V was cut by 6 bases and J by 4 bases, with 9 bases left in between. The CDR3 is 12 residues long. Germline V gives CDR1 MNHEY, CDR2 SVGEGT. CDR3 DNA: TGTGCCAGCAGCTTAAATCGAGAGACCCAGTACTTC. This codes for CASSLNRETQYF.

The gene calls are TRBV6-5 and TRBJ2-7; D possibly corresponds to TRBD1 (6 bases). CDR3 length: 14 amino acids. CDR1 and CDR2 from the germline V gene are MNHEY and SVGAGI. Trimming left V 6 bases short and J 2 bases short, with 14 bases between. The CDR3 reads CASRRVQGPYEQYF. The CDR3 DNA follows: TGTGCCAGCAGGCGGGTACAGGGACCCTACGAGCAGTACTTC.

This sequence joins TRBV19 and TRBJ1-1; D remains unclear. V lost 3 bases and J lost 7, with 6 bases in between. The V gene's germline CDR1 is LNHDA and CDR2 SQIVND (reference sequence). The CDR3 is 11 amino acids. This CDR3 is CASSMGGEAFF. The CDR3 DNA reads as TGTGCCAGTAGTATGGGCGGTGAAGCTTTCTTT.

The rearrangement links TRBV19 to TRBJ2-7, with D possibly matching TRBD1 (6 bases). Germline assignment: CDR1 LNHDA and CDR2 SQIVND (reference sequence). V lost 3 bases and J lost 4, with 16 bases in between. This CDR3 has 15 residues. The CDR3 region has the DNA TGTGCCAGTAGTATTCCGGGACAAGGAACGTACGAGCAGTACTTC. Amino acid sequence: CASSIPGQGTYEQYF.

The chain couples TRBV2 to TRBJ1-6; D unclear. The CDR3 spans 15 residues. Between the trimmed V and J ends, which lost 3 bases and 7 bases, there was a span of 13 bases. Per germline, CDR1 SNHLY and CDR2 FYNNEI. In DNA form, the CDR3 reads TGTGCCAGCAGTGAGTTGCTAGGGAACAATTCACCCCTCCACTTT. Encoded protein: CASSELLGNNSPLHF.

The V gene is TRBV29-1, the J gene TRBJ2-3; 10 positions match TRBD1. The germline V gene has CDR1 SQVTM and CDR2 ANQGSEA. CDR3 length: 15 amino acids. Unmatched junction bases numbered 9, after V lost 4 bases and J lost 5 bases. The CDR3 sequence: CSVGKMGTGVDTQYF. CDR3 in DNA: TGCAGCGTTGGAAAGATGGGGACAGGGGTAGATACGCAGTATTTT.

The chain couples TRBV19 to TRBJ2-7, with D tentatively TRBD2 (5 bases). Germline assignment: CDR1 LNHDA and CDR2 SQIVND (reference sequence). The CDR3 is 14 amino acids. Trimming cost V 5 bases and J 4 bases, with 15 bases left between them. The CDR3 region is CASSLLWTPYEQYF. CDR3 DNA: TGTGCCAGTAGTCTCCTTTGGACTCCTTACGAGCAGTACTTC.

The rearrangement uses TRBV11-3 and TRBJ2-3; 10 bases match TRBD2. V shed 5 bases, J shed 1 base, and the junction held 9 bases outside the gene matches. Germline V gene data show CDR1 as SGHNT and CDR2 as YENEEA. The CDR3 covers 17 residues. The CDR3 spells CASSPGLASRGTDTQYF. As DNA, the CDR3 is TGTGCCAGCAGCCCGGGACTAGCGTCGAGGGGCACAGATACGCAGTATTTT.